This TCR beta chain emerged from a study of T cells in Graves' hyperthyroidism and ophthalmopathy. Authors of the study amplified TCR beta CDR3 regions from RNA transcripts. HTBI primers were used for first-round RT-PCR of the TCR CDR3. Using its own MiXCR run on the multiplex PCR reads, TCRdb lists one record per CDR3 protein. The table includes 460,000 or so distinct CDR3 sequences, approximately 15% detected once. On this clonotype itself: Its antigen is still unknown.

It was uncontrolled infection, other autoimmune disease, pregnancy or lactation that excluded patients. Whole-study findings and limits: Ophthalmopathy, which appeared later, was predicted by the model a median approximately 6.7 months before onset. A model using 13 V-J features told ophthalmopathy apart from stable hyperthyroidism. Most thyroid clonotypes that were expanded above 0.001 also turned up in blood.

This CDR3 contains 15 residues. Losses at the gene ends were 1 base for V and 4 bases for J; bases not matched to a gene: 5. CDR1 and CDR2 from the germline V gene are MGHRA and YSYEKL. This chain joins TRBV4-1 and TRBJ2-7; TRBD1 matches 9 bases. The specimen was blood. This TCR was sampled from a woman younger than 30 with Graves' hyperthyroidism. This CDR3 is CASSQVGTGNYEQYF. CDR3 DNA sequence: TGCGCCAGCAGCCAAGTCGGGACAGGGAATTACGAGCAGTACTTC.